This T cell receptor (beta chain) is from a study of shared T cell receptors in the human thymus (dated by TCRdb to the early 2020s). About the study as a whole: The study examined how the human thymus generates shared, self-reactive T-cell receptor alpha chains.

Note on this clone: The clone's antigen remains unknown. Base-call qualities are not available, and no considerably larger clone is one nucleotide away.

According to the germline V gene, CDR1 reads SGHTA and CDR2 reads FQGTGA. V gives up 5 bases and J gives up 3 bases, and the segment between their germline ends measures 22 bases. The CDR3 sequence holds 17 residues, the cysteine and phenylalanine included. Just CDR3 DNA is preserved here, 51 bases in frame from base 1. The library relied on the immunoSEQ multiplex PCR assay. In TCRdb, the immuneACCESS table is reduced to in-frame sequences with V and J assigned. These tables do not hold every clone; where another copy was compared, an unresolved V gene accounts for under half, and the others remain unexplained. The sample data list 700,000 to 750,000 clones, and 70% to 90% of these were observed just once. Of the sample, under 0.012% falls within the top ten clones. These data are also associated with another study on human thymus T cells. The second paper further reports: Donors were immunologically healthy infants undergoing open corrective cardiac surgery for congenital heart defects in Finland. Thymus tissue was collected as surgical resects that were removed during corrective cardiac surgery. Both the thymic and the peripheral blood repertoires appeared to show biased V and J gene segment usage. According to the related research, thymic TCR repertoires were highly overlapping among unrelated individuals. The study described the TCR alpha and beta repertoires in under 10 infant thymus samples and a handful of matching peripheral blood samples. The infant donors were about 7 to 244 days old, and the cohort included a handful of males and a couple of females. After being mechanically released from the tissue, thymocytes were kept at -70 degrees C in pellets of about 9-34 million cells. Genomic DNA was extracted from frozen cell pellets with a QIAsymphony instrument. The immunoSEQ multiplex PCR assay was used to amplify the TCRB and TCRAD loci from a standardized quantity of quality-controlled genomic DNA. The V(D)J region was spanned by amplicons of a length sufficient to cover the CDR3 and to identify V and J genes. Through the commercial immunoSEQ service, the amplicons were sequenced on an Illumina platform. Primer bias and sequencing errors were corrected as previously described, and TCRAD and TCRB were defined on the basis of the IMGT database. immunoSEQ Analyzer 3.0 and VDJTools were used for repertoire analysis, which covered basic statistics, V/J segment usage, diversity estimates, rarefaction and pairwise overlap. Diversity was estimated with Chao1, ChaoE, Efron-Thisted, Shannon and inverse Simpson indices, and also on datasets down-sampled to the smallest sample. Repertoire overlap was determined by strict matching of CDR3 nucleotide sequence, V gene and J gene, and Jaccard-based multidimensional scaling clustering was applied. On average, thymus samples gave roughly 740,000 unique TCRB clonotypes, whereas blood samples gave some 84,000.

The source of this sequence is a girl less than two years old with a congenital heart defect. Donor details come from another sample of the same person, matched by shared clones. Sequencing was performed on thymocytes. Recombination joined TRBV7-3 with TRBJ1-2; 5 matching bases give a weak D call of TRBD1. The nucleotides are TGTGCCAGCAGCCCCGGGGGAGAGCCCGGAAACGACTATGGCTACACCTTC. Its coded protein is CASSPGGEPGNDYGYTF.